The entry that follows covers one T cell receptor beta chain sequence. The sample is drawn from a study of T cell changes during pregnancy in multiple sclerosis. Libraries were prepared by immunoSEQ multiplex PCR; TCRdb keeps only in-frame clonotypes and omits some of them. The profile shows about 54,000 clones, more than 85% of them singletons. CDR1 and CDR2 (germline): SGHTA, FQGNSA. V was cut by 5 bases and J by 4 bases, with 8 bases left in between. The CDR3 contains 12 residues. The source is a female donor in good health, enrolled as a control in a pregnancy study. Specimen: peripheral blood, collected after pregnancy. The chain links TRBV7-2 to TRBJ2-5, with D perhaps TRBD2 (5 bases). The CDR3 nucleotides are TGTGCCAGCAGCCCGAGCGGAGAGACCCAGTACTTC. Translation: CASSPSGETQYF.